This passage covers 16 T cell receptor beta chains from one sample sequenced in a study of blood T cells in healthy people across ages. A second PCR, run for roughly 7 to 12 cycles, used a sample-barcoded 5' primer plus a J-beta primer mix. In TCRdb, the 5' RACE reads were re-called with MiXCR into one record per CDR3 protein. Among more than 1,400,000 distinct CDR3 sequences, about 43% were seen once, and the ten largest hold less than 8%. Sample: blood. These TCRs come from a woman between 18 and 29 years old in good health.

The chain employs TRBV7-9 and TRBJ2-6; unclear D gene. Trimming cost V 1 base and J 0 bases, with 4 bases left between them. CDR3 length: 15 amino acids. Germline V CDR1 and CDR2: SEHNR, FQNEAQ (reference sequence). CDR3 sequence: CASSLEISGANVLTF. As DNA, the CDR3 is TGTGCCAGCAGCTTAGAAATCTCTGGGGCCAACGTCCTGACTTTC.

The CDR3 coding sequence is TGTGCCATCAGTGATTGGACTAGCGGGGGATCCAAACCCTCAGATACGCAGTATTTT. This sequence encodes CAISDWTSGGSKPSDTQYF. V gene TRBV10-3 combines with J gene TRBJ2-3; 13 nucleotides align to TRBD2. CDR3 length: 19 residues. CDR1 and CDR2 from the germline V gene are ENHRY and SYGVKD. With 3 bases clipped from V and 4 bases from J, the junction kept 13 bases outside the gene matches.

This rearrangement joins TRBV12-5 to TRBJ2-7, with unresolved D. V lost 0 bases, J lost 4 bases, and 7 bases lay in between. This CDR3 contains 13 residues. Looked up from germline, CDR1 is LGHNT and CDR2 is FRNRAP. CDR3 region: CASGLVRPYEQYF. The CDR3 coding sequence is TGTGCTAGTGGTTTGGTTCGCCCTTACGAGCAGTACTTC.

This rearrangement joins TRBV20-1 to TRBJ2-5, with D possibly being TRBD2 (6 bases). The DNA matches TRBJ2-7 better at its end, which makes the J call doubtful. The CDR3 totals 14 residues. The germline V gene encodes CDR1 DFQATT and CDR2 SNEGSKA (reference sequence). This CDR3 is CSAAGWRDLSEQYF. The CDR3 coding sequence is TGCAGTGCCGCGGGGTGGCGGGACCTCTCCGAGCAGTACTTC.

A few counts support this clonotype. This chain links TRBV12-3 or TRBV12-4 with TRBJ1-1, with unresolved D. The ends were cut back, 5 bases at V and 5 bases at J, with 15 bases in the middle. CDR3 length: 14 residues. The CDR3 region has the DNA TGTGCCAGCAGTCCCAACGTGGGGAGGACTGAAGCTTTCTTT. Its translation is CASSPNVGRTEAFF.

This sequence joins TRBV5-1 and TRBJ2-1, with TRBD2 matching over 11 bases. The CDR3 sequence is 15 residues long. Germline V lookup: CDR1 SGHRS, CDR2 YFSETQ. The J segment lost 6 bases and the V segment lost 2 bases, leaving 4 bases of the junction unmatched. This CDR3 reads CASSLTSGSTNEQFF. DNA for the CDR3: TGCGCCAGCAGCTTAACTAGCGGGAGTACCAATGAGCAGTTCTTC.

The J gene is TRBJ2-1, the V gene TRBV20-1; weak D call: TRBD2 (6 bases). Germline V gene sequence: CDR1 DFQATT, CDR2 SNEGSKA (reference sequence). V was cut by 4 bases and J by 0 bases, with 16 bases left in between. The CDR3 is 16 amino acids. CDR3 bases: TGCAGTGCTACCCCCCCTAGCGCTAGCTCCTACAATGAGCAGTTCTTC. It is translated as CSATPPSASSYNEQFF.

The CDR3 loop reads CSAATAGRAGQPQHF. The CDR3 bases are TGCAGTGCCGCCACCGCGGGCCGGGCGGGACAGCCCCAGCATTTT. This chain links TRBV20-1 with TRBJ1-5; D unresolved. Germline V lookup: CDR1 DFQATT, CDR2 SNEGSKA (reference sequence). V dropped 6 bases and J dropped 7 bases, with 22 bases sitting between them. The CDR3 totals 15 residues.

The CDR3 region has the DNA TGTGCCAGCTCACCAGGCGGGAGCTTTGGCGAGCAGTACTTC. This codes for CASSPGGSFGEQYF. V is TRBV18 and J is TRBJ2-7; 7 bases match TRBD2. This CDR3 contains 14 residues. The V segment lost 2 bases and the J segment 6 bases; nucleotides outside the gene matches: 7. Germline V gene sequence: CDR1 KGHSH, CDR2 LQKENI.

The gene calls are TRBV30 and TRBJ2-2; perhaps TRBD2 as D (5 bases). CDR3 size: 14 residues. The germline CDR1 and CDR2 sequences are GTSNPN and SVGIG (reference sequence). The V gene lost 4 bases and the J gene lost 7 bases, with 16 bases spanning the gap. This CDR3 is CAWILAGSVGELFF. In nucleotides, the CDR3 is TGTGCCTGGATTCTAGCCGGCTCGGTCGGGGAGCTGTTTTTT. The full variable domain, in which reference TRBV30 and TRBJ2-2 provide the parts outside the CDR3, is SQTIHQWPATLVQPVGSPLSLECTVEGTSNPNLYWYRQAAGRGLQLLFYSVGIGQISSEVPQNLSASRPQDRQFILSSKKLLLSDSGFYLCAWILAGSVGELFFGEGSRLTVL.

The rearrangement links TRBV10-3 to TRBJ2-5; D not certain. This CDR3 has 14 amino acids. With 2 bases removed from V and 5 bases from J, the gap between germline ends came to 12 bases. The germline gives CDR1 ENHRY, CDR2 SYGVKD. CDR3 DNA: TGTGCCATCAGTGAGGTAGGACCGACGGAGACCCAGTACTTC. Amino acid sequence: CAISEVGPTETQYF.

This clonotype was detected once. The rearrangement uses TRBV4-1 and TRBJ2-7, with D perhaps TRBD2 (6 bases). V gave up 7 bases and J gave up 0 bases, with 16 bases separating them. CDR3 length: 15 amino acids. Germline V CDR1 and CDR2: MGHRA, YSYEKL. In DNA, the CDR3 is TGCGCCAGCATCCCCCGGGGACTGAGCTCCTACGAGCAGTACTTC. The encoded protein is CASIPRGLSSYEQYF.

The CDR3 nucleotides are TGTGCCAGCAGCAAAGCCCCGTCACTTACTAACTATGGCTACACCTTC. Protein: CASSKAPSLTNYGYTF. This chain uses TRBV21-1 with TRBJ1-2. TRBV21-1 is noted as a pseudogene. The CDR3 has 16 residues.

This chain links TRBV6-6 with TRBJ1-4; the match to TRBD1 covers 9 bases. The CDR3 spans 15 residues. CDR1 and CDR2 from the germline V gene are MNHNY and SVGAGI (reference sequence). The V and J ends lost 4 bases and 6 bases, in that order; junction bases with no gene match: 6. CDR3 sequence reads: CASSSGTGMDEKLFF. DNA for the CDR3: TGTGCCAGCAGTTCAGGGACAGGGATGGATGAAAAACTGTTTTTT.

The CDR3 nucleotides read TGCAGTGCGCCAGACAGATCCTACGAGCAGTACTTC. Residues: CSAPDRSYEQYF. This chain joins TRBV20-1 and TRBJ2-7, with D perhaps matching TRBD1 (5 bases). Trimming took 6 bases from V and 1 from J, leaving 10 bases between them. CDR3 length: 12 amino acids. Germline CDR1 DFQATT, CDR2 SNEGSKA (reference sequence).

The rearrangement uses TRBV20-1 and TRBJ1-2; 12 nucleotides line up with TRBD1. Germline V gives CDR1 DFQATT, CDR2 SNEGSKA (reference sequence). After removal of 6 bases from V and 8 bases from J, the junction contained 10 bases not matched to a gene. The CDR3 extends over 14 amino acids. Here the CDR3 DNA reads TGCAGTGCAGACGGATCCGGGACAGGGGGCGGCTACACCTTC. Protein product: CSADGSGTGGGYTF.